This T cell receptor (beta chain) was profiled in a study of T and B cells in COVID-19 patients. Blood genomic DNA input for TRB amplification was about 250-500 ng. The CDR3 contains 14 residues. Germline CDR1 and CDR2: MDHEN and SYDVKM. V was pared by 7 bases and J by 4 bases, with 16 bases between. TRB rearrangements were amplified by multiplex PCR with BIOMED2 TRB-A/B primers. Each CDR3 protein is one row after TCRdb ran MiXCR on the multiplex PCR reads. This table holds more than 10,000 distinct CDR3 sequences, 33% found once. Sequencing used blood. The V call is TRBV28, the J call TRBJ1-2; D perhaps matches TRBD1 (5 bases). The sequence came from a human donor with active COVID-19. The CDR3 coding sequence is TGTGCCAGCACCAAAGGGCAGGGTAGCTATGGCTACACCTTC. Translation gives CASTKGQGSYGYTF.